One T cell receptor (beta chain) is described in this entry. The V gene's germline CDR1 is SGHRS and CDR2 YFSETQ. The CDR3 totals 15 residues. The V and J ends lost 0 bases and 2 bases, in that order; junction bases with no gene match: 4. As originally analysed: The assay estimated nucleated cells by amplifying reference gene primers. The repertoire was sequenced with immunoSEQ multiplex PCR; TCRdb's copy has only in-frame clones and lacks some. Clone size and the V and J calls come from that table; the DNA yielded D and trimming. There are about 56,000 clones in the sample; around four fifths occur only once, and approximately 13% lies in the top ten. The data originate from a study of blood T cell repertoires in COVID-19. Study background: Donors in the United States, Italy and Spain gave samples during acute or convalescent COVID-19.

The V and J genes are TRBV5-1 and TRBJ2-5; 7 bases agree with TRBD1. The receptor was derived from a woman at least 80 years old with acute or convalescent COVID-19. The sample was peripheral blood. The CDR3 nucleotides are TGCGCCAGCAGCTTGGGGACAGGAGCTCAAGAGACCCAGTACTTC. Translation: CASSLGTGAQETQYF. Drawing the rest from reference TRBV5-1 and TRBJ2-5, the complete variable domain is KAGVTQTPRYLIKTRGQQVTLSCSPISGHRSVSWYQQTPGQGLQFLFEYFSETQRNKGNFPGRFSGRQFSNSRSEMNVSTLELGDSALYLCASSLGTGAQETQYFGPGTRLLVL.